The rows below give T cell receptor beta chains drawn from one sample of a study of T cell responses to AZD1222 COVID-19 vaccine. The table came from immunoSEQ multiplex PCR; TCRdb's copy has only in-frame clones and leaves some out. The table records roughly 140,000 clones, about 88% of them present only once. Here the sequenced sample was peripheral blood, taken on day 0 of AZD1222 vaccination. These receptors were collected from an adult in good health. The CDR3 runs from the conserved cysteine through the conserved F or W. The order of the fields is clone size, V gene, D gene, J gene, CDR3 DNA, CDR3 protein. A D gene is named only where the DNA matches it firmly. Not all rows give a size; the values are once, few, many and, for expanded clones, a class.

size: -; V: TRBV6-4; D: -; J: TRBJ2-1; DNA: TGTGCCAGCAGTTCACAGGGATACAATGAGCAGTTCTTC; CDR3: CASSSQGYNEQFF
size: once; V: TRBV15; D: TRBD1; J: TRBJ2-7; DNA: TGTGCCACCAGCAGAGATGGGGGAAACAGGGGATCCTACGAGCAGTACTTC; CDR3: CATSRDGGNRGSYEQYF
size: -; V: TRBV3-1/TRBV3-2; D: TRBD1; J: TRBJ1-6; DNA: TGTGCCAGCAGCCAAGCCCCAGGGGGCAGCAACGCACCCCTCCACTTT; CDR3: CASSQAPGGSNAPLHF
size: -; V: TRBV3-1/TRBV3-2; D: TRBD2; J: TRBJ2-4; DNA: TGTGCCAGCAGCCAACTACTAGCGGGGGGGGTCCTAGCCAAAAACATTCAGTACTTC; CDR3: CASSQLLAGGVLAKNIQYF
size: -; V: TRBV9; D: -; J: TRBJ2-1; DNA: TGTGCCAGCAGCGTGAGCAATGAGCAGTTCTTC; CDR3: CASSVSNEQFF
size: -; V: TRBV18; D: TRBD2; J: TRBJ2-4; DNA: TGTGCCAGCTCTGCTACTAGCGGCAAAAACATTCAGTACTTC; CDR3: CASSATSGKNIQYF
size: -; V: TRBV11-2; D: TRBD1; J: TRBJ1-2; DNA: TGTGCCAGCAGCTTAGGTGGGACAGGGAAGGATGGCTACACCTTC; CDR3: CASSLGGTGKDGYTF
size: -; V: TRBV9; D: -; J: TRBJ1-4; DNA: TGTGCCAGCGGGAAGGACTTAAGTAATGAAAAACTGTTTTTT; CDR3: CASGKDLSNEKLFF
size: -; V: TRBV21-1; D: -; J: TRBJ1-5; DNA: TGTGCCAGCAGCAACCGAGGACCGAACGCGGACCAGCCCCAGCATTTT; CDR3: CASSNRGPNADQPQHF
size: -; V: TRBV29-1; D: TRBD2; J: TRBJ2-3; DNA: TGCAGCGCAAGAAAGGTAGCGGGAGCCGGTGGGACAGATACGCAGTATTTT; CDR3: CSARKVAGAGGTDTQYF
size: -; V: TRBV2; D: TRBD1; J: TRBJ2-5; DNA: TGTGCCACCGATCTTTCTATGCGGACAGGGCAAGAGACCCAGTACTTC; CDR3: CATDLSMRTGQETQYF
size: -; V: TRBV19; D: -; J: TRBJ1-6; DNA: TGTGCCAGCGGGAACAGGGAAGGATCACCCCTCCACTTT; CDR3: CASGNREGSPLHF
size: -; V: TRBV9; D: TRBD2; J: TRBJ2-7; DNA: TGTGCCAGCAGCGTAACTAGCGGCTCCTACGAGCAGTACTTC; CDR3: CASSVTSGSYEQYF
size: -; V: TRBV4-1; D: -; J: TRBJ1-2; DNA: TGCGCCAGCAGCCAAGATGCGAGGGGCTACACCTTC; CDR3: CASSQDARGYTF
size: -; V: TRBV13; D: -; J: TRBJ1-6; DNA: TGTGCCAGCAGCTTAGGAGGGGACTCACCCCTCCACTTT; CDR3: CASSLGGDSPLHF
size: -; V: TRBV5-1; D: TRBD1; J: TRBJ1-4; DNA: TGCGCCAGCAGCAGGGACAGGGCAACTAATGAAAAACTGTTTTTT; CDR3: CASSRDRATNEKLFF
size: -; V: TRBV28; D: -; J: TRBJ2-7; DNA: TGTGCCAGCGGTCGTGGAGGGTTGGAAGAGCAGTACTTC; CDR3: CASGRGGLEEQYF
size: few; V: TRBV27; D: TRBD1; J: TRBJ1-2; DNA: TGTGCCAGCAGTTCGGGACAGGGGGTCGGCGGCTACACCTTC; CDR3: CASSSGQGVGGYTF
size: -; V: TRBV12-3/TRBV12-4; D: -; J: TRBJ2-7; DNA: TGTGCCAGCAAGCCAGGGATATCTTACGAGCAGTACTTC; CDR3: CASKPGISYEQYF
size: -; V: TRBV5-4; D: -; J: TRBJ1-2; DNA: TGTGCCAGCAGCTTGTTGTGGGGAACGGTGAACTATGGCTACACCTTC; CDR3: CASSLLWGTVNYGYTF
size: once; V: TRBV5-6; D: -; J: TRBJ1-5; DNA: TGTGCCAGCAGCTTGGGAACAATTAGCAATCAGCCCCAGCATTTT; CDR3: CASSLGTISNQPQHF
size: -; V: TRBV5-6; D: -; J: TRBJ2-7; DNA: TGTGCCAGCAGCTTGTGGGCCTACGAGCAGTACTTC; CDR3: CASSLWAYEQYF
size: -; V: TRBV5-1; D: TRBD2; J: TRBJ2-1; DNA: TGCGCCAGCAGGGGGCTAGCGGTCTACAATGAGCAGTTCTTC; CDR3: CASRGLAVYNEQFF
size: -; V: TRBV7-3; D: -; J: TRBJ1-6; DNA: TGTGCCAGCAGCTTAACCAGGGGAGCACCCCTCCACTTT; CDR3: CASSLTRGAPLHF
size: -; V: TRBV5-5; D: -; J: TRBJ1-6; DNA: TGTGCCAGCAGCTTGGCCGAGACAGCGTATAATTCACCCCTCCACTTT; CDR3: CASSLAETAYNSPLHF
size: -; V: TRBV4-1; D: -; J: TRBJ2-1; DNA: TGCGCCAGCAGCCAATTCACTAGTCCCTACAATGAGCAGTTCTTC; CDR3: CASSQFTSPYNEQFF
size: -; V: TRBV7-3; D: -; J: TRBJ1-5; DNA: TGTGCCAGCAGCTTAACGGCGACGGTAGACCTGACTAATCAGCCCCAGCATTTT; CDR3: CASSLTATVDLTNQPQHF
size: -; V: TRBV24-1; D: -; J: TRBJ2-1; DNA: TGTGCCACCAGTCGAGGGGGGAATGAGCAGTTCTTC; CDR3: CATSRGGNEQFF
size: -; V: TRBV19; D: -; J: TRBJ1-2; DNA: TGTGCCAGTAGTATAGGGGCGGGGGAGCGACCCTATGGCTACACCTTC; CDR3: CASSIGAGERPYGYTF
size: -; V: TRBV4-1; D: -; J: TRBJ1-2; DNA: TGCGCCAGCAGCCAAGGGGGGGCAAACTATGGCTACACCTTC; CDR3: CASSQGGANYGYTF
size: -; V: TRBV4-1; D: -; J: TRBJ2-7; DNA: TGCGCCAGCAGCCAAGACCCCCTAGGCGAGCAGTACTTC; CDR3: CASSQDPLGEQYF
size: once; V: TRBV5-4; D: TRBD2; J: TRBJ2-6; DNA: TGTGCCAGCCGGATGGGGGGGGCTGGGGCCAACGTCCTGACTTTC; CDR3: CASRMGGAGANVLTF
size: -; V: TRBV7-9; D: -; J: TRBJ1-2; DNA: TGTGCCAGCAGCGATTATACAGGTCTAGGTGGCTACACCTTC; CDR3: CASSDYTGLGGYTF
size: -; V: TRBV6-6; D: -; J: TRBJ1-2; DNA: TGTGCCAGCAGTTTAAGGCCAACTGTGGGCTACACCTTC; CDR3: CASSLRPTVGYTF
size: -; V: TRBV2; D: -; J: TRBJ2-2; DNA: TGTGCCAGCAGAGGACTCCCGGGGGGGGAGCTGTTTTTT; CDR3: CASRGLPGGELFF
size: -; V: TRBV6-5; D: TRBD1; J: TRBJ1-4; DNA: TGTGCCAGCAGACTCACAGGGGGAAGTAATGAAAAACTGTTTTTT; CDR3: CASRLTGGSNEKLFF
size: -; V: TRBV7-8; D: TRBD2; J: TRBJ2-7; DNA: TGTGCCAGCAGCTTAAGTCAGCGGGGCTCCTACGAGCAGTACTTC; CDR3: CASSLSQRGSYEQYF
size: -; V: TRBV27; D: -; J: TRBJ2-2; DNA: TGTGCCAGCAGTTGGTTCACCGGGGAGCTGTTTTTT; CDR3: CASSWFTGELFF
size: -; V: TRBV5-1; D: -; J: TRBJ1-1; DNA: TGCGCCAGCAGTTTGCAGGGTGACATGAACACTGAAGCTTTCTTT; CDR3: CASSLQGDMNTEAFF
size: -; V: TRBV5-4; D: -; J: TRBJ1-1; DNA: TGTGCCAGCAGCTTGGCCCTGATGAACACTGAAGCTTTCTTT; CDR3: CASSLALMNTEAFF
size: -; V: TRBV10-3; D: -; J: TRBJ2-2; DNA: TGTGCCATCAGGAAGGAGAACACCGGGGAGCTGTTTTTT; CDR3: CAIRKENTGELFF
size: -; V: TRBV19; D: -; J: TRBJ1-1; DNA: TGTGCCAGTAGTTCAACAGGGCCGGAGACTGAAGCTTTCTTT; CDR3: CASSSTGPETEAFF
size: -; V: TRBV3-1/TRBV3-2; D: -; J: TRBJ2-1; DNA: TGTGCCAGCAGCCACCCTCTTGGGCAGGGGGGTCCCTACAATGAGCAGTTCTTC; CDR3: CASSHPLGQGGPYNEQFF
size: -; V: TRBV4-2; D: -; J: TRBJ2-7; DNA: TGTGCCAGCAGCCAGGATGACGGTACCTACGAGCAGTACTTC; CDR3: CASSQDDGTYEQYF
size: -; V: TRBV3-1/TRBV3-2; D: -; J: TRBJ1-2; DNA: TGTGCCAGCAGCCAAGGCTTGGCAGATTATGGCTACACCTTC; CDR3: CASSQGLADYGYTF
size: -; V: TRBV9; D: TRBD1; J: TRBJ2-5; DNA: TGTGCCAGCAGCGCCCCGGGACAGGGGGCGCGGGGGCAAGAGACCCAGTACTTC; CDR3: CASSAPGQGARGQETQYF
size: few; V: TRBV2; D: TRBD1; J: TRBJ2-1; DNA: TGTGCCAGCACTCTCAGGGGGCATGGTGTAAATGAGCAGTTCTTC; CDR3: CASTLRGHGVNEQFF
size: -; V: TRBV2; D: -; J: TRBJ1-3; DNA: TGTGCCAGCAGGTCAGGGACCTACTCTGGAAACACCATATATTTT; CDR3: CASRSGTYSGNTIYF
size: once; V: TRBV27; D: -; J: TRBJ2-1; DNA: TGTGCCAGCAGTTCAAGCCTATTCACAGTGGCTTACAATGAGCAGTTCTTC; CDR3: CASSSSLFTVAYNEQFF
size: -; V: TRBV2; D: TRBD1; J: TRBJ1-5; DNA: TGTGCCAGCAGTACAGGGGTAAATCAGCCCCAGCATTTT; CDR3: CASSTGVNQPQHF
size: -; V: TRBV18; D: -; J: TRBJ1-2; DNA: TGTGCCAGCTCCCCAAGGGAGGGCGGGAAGGACTATGGCTACACCTTC; CDR3: CASSPREGGKDYGYTF
size: -; V: TRBV30; D: TRBD1; J: TRBJ1-2; DNA: TGTGCCTGGAGCCAGGGGGACTATGGCTACACCTTC; CDR3: CAWSQGDYGYTF
size: -; V: TRBV19; D: TRBD1; J: TRBJ2-7; DNA: TGTGCCAGTTCGAGCTACGGGACAGGGGCTTCCGAGCAGTACTTC; CDR3: CASSSYGTGASEQYF
size: -; V: TRBV3-1/TRBV3-2; D: -; J: TRBJ1-2; DNA: TGTGCCAGCAGCCCCACCACAGGGTTCGCGGGGGGCTACACCTTC; CDR3: CASSPTTGFAGGYTF
size: -; V: TRBV5-1; D: TRBD2; J: TRBJ2-1; DNA: TGCGCCAGCAACCTAGCGGGAGCCTACAATGAGCAGTTCTTC; CDR3: CASNLAGAYNEQFF